Shown below are 32 T cell receptor beta chains from a single sample sequenced in a study of shared clonotypes between healthy human individuals. The method was immunoSEQ multiplex PCR; TCRdb's version includes in-frame clones alone and lacks a portion of them. This table has 600,000 to 700,000 clones, less than 80% appearing once. Sequencing used memory CD4+ T cells sorted from blood. The subset here: CD45RA-negative fraction. Source of these receptors: a woman in her 30s in good health.

About this clone: Other nucleotide sequences in the sample specify the same CDR3. The chain combines TRBV7-2 with TRBJ2-5; 7 positions match TRBD2. This CDR3 comprises 14 residues. With 3 bases clipped from V and 4 bases from J, the junction kept 5 bases outside the gene matches. Germline V gene lookup returns CDR1 SGHTA and CDR2 FQGNSA. This CDR3 reads CASSLGGRGETQYF. CDR3 sequence (DNA): TGTGCCAGCAGCTTGGGCGGGAGAGGAGAGACCCAGTACTTC.

The rearrangement links TRBV5-4 to TRBJ2-3; D not certain. Trimming took off 0 bases at V and 2 bases at J, with 4 bases between the two ends. CDR1 SGHNT and CDR2 YYREEE come from the germline V gene (reference sequence). The CDR3 length is 13 residues. The chain's CDR3 is CASSLVNTDTQYF. The CDR3 DNA reads TGTGCCAGCAGCTTGGTTAACACAGATACGCAGTATTTT.

The chain couples TRBV5-1 to TRBJ2-1; TRBD1 might be the D (6 bases). This CDR3 has 14 amino acids. The germline V and J ends were trimmed by 6 bases and 1 base, with 11 bases remaining between them. Germline V gene sequence: CDR1 SGHRS, CDR2 YFSETQ. The CDR3 loop reads CASKTGSSYNEQFF. The CDR3, as DNA: TGCGCCAGCAAAACAGGGTCGTCCTACAATGAGCAGTTCTTC.

This clone was seen many times. Additional DNA sequences in this sample encode the identical CDR3. This rearrangement joins TRBV6-4 to TRBJ2-2; 13 bases fit TRBD2. The CDR3 covers 15 residues. The trim removed 4 bases at V and 4 bases at J, leaving 0 bases unmatched. CDR1 is MRHNA and CDR2 is SNTAGT in the germline V gene. Written as DNA, the CDR3 is TGTGCCAGCAGTGGGACTAGCGGGAGCACCGGGGAGCTGTTTTTT. This translates into CASSGTSGSTGELFF.

The gene calls are TRBV30 and TRBJ2-1; 9 bases are a match to TRBD2. This CDR3 region has 17 residues. The trim removed 1 base at V and 5 bases at J, leaving 12 bases unmatched. Germline V gene data show CDR1 as GTSNPN and CDR2 as SVGIG (reference sequence). The CDR3 is CAWSERYIAGVNNEQFF. The CDR3 DNA reads TGTGCCTGGAGTGAGAGGTATATAGCGGGAGTAAACAATGAGCAGTTCTTC. Full variable domain (rest looked up from reference TRBV30 and TRBJ2-1): SQTIHQWPATLVQPVGSPLSLECTVEGTSNPNLYWYRQAAGRGLQLLFYSVGIGQISSEVPQNLSASRPQDRQFILSSKKLLLSDSGFYLCAWSERYIAGVNNEQFFGPGTRLTVL.

This chain connects TRBV2 to TRBJ2-7; D not certain. Trimming cost V 6 bases and J 6 bases, with 15 bases left between them. The V gene's germline CDR1 is SNHLY and CDR2 FYNNEI. The length of the CDR3 is 13 residues. The CDR3: CASSPETLSEQYF. CDR3 DNA: TGTGCCAGCAGCCCAGAAACCCTCTCCGAGCAGTACTTC.

The chain links TRBV10-1 to TRBJ2-3; 14 nucleotides agree with TRBD2. The CDR3 consists of 21 residues. Trimming at V came to 4 bases and at J to 0 bases, leaving 15 bases not matched to a gene. CDR1 and CDR2 from the germline V gene are WNHNN and SYGVQD (reference sequence). CDR3 region: CASSGTSGRPIQQTSTDTQYF. In DNA, the CDR3 is TGCGCCAGCAGTGGGACTAGCGGGAGGCCGATCCAGCAAACTAGCACAGATACGCAGTATTTT.

The chain couples TRBV5-1 to TRBJ1-4; 8 bases agree with TRBD1. Germline CDR1 and CDR2: SGHRS and YFSETQ. With 2 bases clipped from V and 5 bases from J, the junction kept 8 bases outside the gene matches. This CDR3 region has 16 residues. The CDR3 here is CASSFFAGTGNEKLFF. The CDR3 coding sequence is TGCGCCAGCAGCTTTTTTGCCGGGACAGGAAATGAAAAACTGTTTTTT. The full variable domain, completed using reference TRBV5-1 and TRBJ1-4, is KAGVTQTPRYLIKTRGQQVTLSCSPISGHRSVSWYQQTPGQGLQFLFEYFSETQRNKGNFPGRFSGRQFSNSRSEMNVSTLELGDSALYLCASSFFAGTGNEKLFFGSGTQLSVL.

This chain links TRBV4-1 with TRBJ2-2; 9 bases match TRBD2. Germline V gene data show CDR1 as MGHRA and CDR2 as YSYEKL. CDR3 length: 16 amino acids. J lost 7 bases, V lost 4 bases, and 10 bases had no gene match. CDR3 nucleotide sequence: TGCGCCAGCAGCCCCTTAGCGGGAGAGATGAACGGGGAGCTGTTTTTT. Amino acid sequence: CASSPLAGEMNGELFF.

Regarding this clone: This specimen includes other DNA sequences encoding the same CDR3. The V and J genes are TRBV5-1 and TRBJ1-5; no clear D gene. Trimming took 0 bases from V and 5 from J, leaving 12 bases between them. The CDR3 loop spans 15 amino acids. Germline V gene lookup returns CDR1 SGHRS and CDR2 YFSETQ. The CDR3 bases are TGCGCCAGCAGCTTGGCCGGGGAGGGTCATCAGCCCCAGCATTTT. It codes for CASSLAGEGHQPQHF.

The chain combines TRBV6-1 with TRBJ2-6; the D is unclear. V lost 1 base and J lost 0, with 16 bases in between. The CDR3 length is 19 residues. Germline V lookup: CDR1 MNHNS, CDR2 SASEGT. This CDR3 is CASSEDSGRIRSGANVLTF. In DNA, the CDR3 is TGTGCCAGCAGTGAAGATAGTGGACGGATCCGCTCTGGGGCCAACGTCCTGACTTTC.

This clone was observed a handful of times. The genes are TRBV7-9 and TRBJ1-5; 8 positions match TRBD1. Germline CDR1 SEHNR, CDR2 FQNEAQ (reference sequence). Trimming removed 5 bases from V and 6 bases from J; junction bases left unmatched: 6. The CDR3 loop spans 14 amino acids. The CDR3 reads CASSPAGGGQPQHF. The CDR3, as DNA: TGTGCCAGCAGCCCAGCAGGGGGCGGTCAGCCCCAGCATTTT.

With respect to this clone: This may be a read error: a much more frequent sequence differs by one nucleotide. The same CDR3 is also encoded by other DNA sequences in this sample. V usage is TRBV9 and J usage is TRBJ2-2; tentatively, D is TRBD2 (5 bases). Germline V gives CDR1 SGDLS, CDR2 YYNGEE. The CDR3 extends over 14 amino acids. In DNA form, the CDR3 reads TGTGCCAGCAGCGTAGCCTATAACACCGGGGAACTGTTTTTT. It encodes CASSVAYNTGELFF.

The rearrangement joins TRBV5-1 to TRBJ1-3; D is unresolved. CDR1 is SGHRS, CDR2 YFSETQ, per germline. This CDR3 region has 15 residues. The germline V and J ends were trimmed by 0 bases and 3 bases, with 10 bases remaining between them. CDR3 residues: CASSLESGYGNTIYF. Here the CDR3 DNA reads TGCGCCAGCAGCTTGGAGAGTGGATATGGAAACACCATATATTTT. Full variable domain (rest looked up from reference TRBV5-1 and TRBJ1-3): KAGVTQTPRYLIKTRGQQVTLSCSPISGHRSVSWYQQTPGQGLQFLFEYFSETQRNKGNFPGRFSGRQFSNSRSEMNVSTLELGDSALYLCASSLESGYGNTIYFGEGSWLTVV.

As concerns this clone: Other DNA sequences from this sample encode an identical CDR3 as well. This rearrangement joins TRBV6-5 to TRBJ1-3, with D perhaps TRBD1 (6 bases). Germline V gene lookup returns CDR1 MNHEY and CDR2 SVGAGI. The CDR3 totals 15 residues. V was pared by 5 bases and J by 0 bases, with 11 bases between. The CDR3 sequence: CASSPTGSSGNTIYF. CDR3 coding DNA: TGTGCCAGCAGTCCAACAGGGAGCTCTGGAAACACCATATATTTT.

The chain employs TRBV4-1 and TRBJ1-3; possibly TRBD1 for D (5 bases). Trimming removed 3 bases from V and 1 base from J, with 13 bases in between. Germline CDR1 reads MGHRA; CDR2 reads YSYEKL. The CDR3 length is 16 residues. CDR3: CASSQETGTSGNTIYF. The DNA of the CDR3 is TGCGCCAGCAGCCAGGAAACCGGGACGTCTGGAAACACCATATATTTT.

V usage is TRBV29-1 and J usage is TRBJ2-1; TRBD2 agrees at 9 bases. The germline gives CDR1 SQVTM, CDR2 ANQGSEA. Trimming cost V 7 bases and J 0 bases; bases outside gene matches: 4. This CDR3 has 14 residues. The chain's CDR3 is CSAPGLASYNEQFF. CDR3 nucleotide sequence: TGCAGCGCTCCGGGACTAGCCTCCTACAATGAGCAGTTCTTC.

This clone has only one observation. The V gene is TRBV7-8, the J gene TRBJ2-4; possible D gene TRBD2, 8 bases. Between the trimmed V and J ends, which lost 5 bases and 0 bases, there was a span of 26 bases. Germline values: CDR1 SGHVS, CDR2 FQNEAQ. This CDR3 has 20 residues. The CDR3 coding sequence is TGTGCCAGCAGCCCCCGACTAGCGACAGGGATCGGTCTAGCCAAAAACATTCAGTACTTC. Translating gives CASSPRLATGIGLAKNIQYF.

This clone was seen a handful of times. The genes are TRBV6-1 and TRBJ2-7; 7 positions match TRBD1. With 7 bases clipped from V and 2 bases from J, the junction kept 8 bases outside the gene matches. The CDR3 totals 14 residues. Germline CDR1 is MNHNS and CDR2 is SASEGT. CDR3 sequence reads: CASIGQVMPYEQYF. The CDR3 bases are TGTGCCAGCATTGGACAGGTGATGCCCTACGAGCAGTACTTC.

This clone appeared a few times. The genes are TRBV30 and TRBJ1-1; perhaps TRBD1 as D (5 bases). The CDR3 runs 11 residues. Germline CDR1 is GTSNPN and CDR2 is SVGIG (reference sequence). The V end was cut by 8 bases, the J end by 2 bases, with 9 bases between. The CDR3 nucleotides are TGTGCCGGACAACCCAACACTGAAGCTTTCTTT. Its translation: CAGQPNTEAFF.

The V and J genes are TRBV28 and TRBJ1-4; 8 bases map to TRBD1. V was clipped by 4 bases and J by 0 bases; unmatched bases: 4. CDR3 length: 16 amino acids. Germline V lookup: CDR1 MDHEN, CDR2 SYDVKM. CDR3 region: CASSSTGGATNEKLFF. CDR3 in DNA: TGTGCCAGCAGTTCTACAGGGGGTGCAACTAATGAAAAACTGTTTTTT. Based on the CDR3 plus reference TRBV28 and TRBJ1-4, the full variable domain is DVKVTQSSRYLVKRTGEKVFLECVQDMDHENMFWYRQDPGLGLRLIYFSYDVKMKEKGDIPEGYSVSREKKERFSLILESASTNQTSMYLCASSSTGGATNEKLFFGSGTQLSVL.

The chain recombines TRBV6-1 with TRBJ2-7, with a tentative D call TRBD1 (5 bases). This CDR3 region has 12 residues. From germline, CDR1 is MNHNS and CDR2 SASEGT. Trimming pared 6 bases from V and 3 bases from J, leaving 9 bases between. CDR3 loop: CASRDNFYEQYF. The CDR3 coding sequence is TGTGCCAGCAGGGACAATTTCTACGAGCAGTACTTC.

The chain has TRBV5-8 and TRBJ2-3; D gene ambiguous. The V gene lost 0 bases and the J gene lost 6 bases, with 8 bases spanning the gap. CDR1 is SGHTS, CDR2 YDEGEE, per germline. CDR3 length: 13 residues. CDR3 residues: CASSLDRWDTQYF. CDR3 nucleotide sequence: TGTGCCAGCAGCTTGGATCGTTGGGATACGCAGTATTTT.

The genes are TRBV5-1 and TRBJ1-4, with a tentative D call TRBD1 (5 bases). V was clipped by 2 bases and J by 5 bases, with 10 bases between them. This CDR3 has 14 residues. CDR1 SGHRS and CDR2 YFSETQ come from the germline V gene. The CDR3 here is CASSFFGANEKLFF. DNA for the CDR3: TGCGCCAGCAGCTTTTTCGGGGCGAATGAAAAACTGTTTTTT.

This clone showed up just once. This chain joins TRBV11-2 and TRBJ2-7; D possibly corresponds to TRBD2 (5 bases). Trimming removed 1 base from V and 7 bases from J, with 14 bases in between. Germline V gene sequence: CDR1 SGHAT, CDR2 FQNNGV. The CDR3 runs to 14 residues. Written as DNA, the CDR3 is TGTGCCAGCAGCTTAGCCTTAGGTTCGGGGGAGCAGTACTTC. It specifies CASSLALGSGEQYF.

This clone showed up just a few times. The chain recombines TRBV6-4 with TRBJ2-7; D ambiguous. The length of the CDR3 is 10 residues. V was cut by 9 bases and J by 4 bases, with 7 bases left in between. Germline CDR1 and CDR2: MRHNA and SNTAGT. The CDR3 nucleotides are TGTGCCAGTACCTATTACGAGCAGTACTTC. This sequence encodes CASTYYEQYF.

The CDR3 loop reads CASSPRGTASTNEKLFF. The CDR3 DNA reads TGTGCCAGCTCACCTCGGGGGACAGCATCAACTAATGAAAAACTGTTTTTT. The chain joins TRBV18 to TRBJ1-4; 7 bases line up with TRBD1. The germline V gene encodes CDR1 KGHSH and CDR2 LQKENI. The CDR3 is 17 residues long. V was pared by 3 bases and J by 0 bases, with 7 bases of the junction left unmatched.

This clone appeared a single time. V usage is TRBV7-8 and J usage is TRBJ2-3; a weak D match, TRBD1 (6 bases). The CDR3 runs 15 residues. V lost 5 bases and J 2 bases, leaving 14 bases between the germline ends. CDR1 and CDR2 (germline): SGHVS, FQNEAQ. CDR3 DNA: TGTGCCAGCAGCACGATACCAGGGGCCACAGATACGCAGTATTTT. Translation: CASSTIPGATDTQYF.

This chain links TRBV30 with TRBJ2-1, with 10 bases aligning to TRBD2. The CDR3 totals 17 residues. Per germline, CDR1 GTSNPN and CDR2 SVGIG (reference sequence). Trimming took 1 base from V and 4 from J; bases not matched to a gene: 10. CDR3 residues: CAWSALGRTSGYNEQFF. In DNA form, the CDR3 reads TGTGCCTGGAGTGCTTTGGGTCGGACTAGCGGTTACAATGAGCAGTTCTTC.

This rearrangement joins TRBV19 to TRBJ1-4; no definite D call. This CDR3 has 13 amino acids. Trimming took 5 bases from V and 4 from J, leaving 8 bases between them. Germline CDR1 reads LNHDA; CDR2 reads SQIVND (reference sequence). CDR3 protein: CASSLSVNEKLFF. The CDR3 DNA sequence: TGTGCCAGTAGTCTGTCAGTTAATGAAAAACTGTTTTTT.

The gene calls are TRBV14 and TRBJ1-1; TRBD1 agrees at 8 bases. V gave up 4 bases and J gave up 0 bases; unmatched junction bases: 1. The CDR3 is made up of 14 amino acids. The germline gives CDR1 SGHDN, CDR2 FVKESK. CDR3 in DNA: TGTGCCAGCAGCCGGACAGGGATGAACACTGAAGCTTTCTTT. Amino acid sequence: CASSRTGMNTEAFF.

The chain uses TRBV19 and TRBJ2-2; the D gene is possibly TRBD1 (6 bases). This CDR3 comprises 15 residues. With 5 bases removed from V and 4 bases from J, the gap between germline ends came to 14 bases. The V gene's germline CDR1 is LNHDA and CDR2 SQIVND (reference sequence). The CDR3 here is CASSLQGSGTGELFF. CDR3 DNA: TGTGCCAGTAGTTTACAGGGTTCGGGCACCGGGGAGCTGTTTTTT.